The 15 T cell receptor beta chains given below trace back to one sample, sequenced in a study of cytomegalovirus exposure and HLA in healthy donors. The PCR contained 60 Vbeta and 13 Jbeta primers. The repertoire was sequenced with immunoSEQ multiplex PCR; TCRdb's copy has only in-frame clones and lacks some. The sample has roughly 110,000 clones, around 75% seen once. The specimen was PBMCs. These receptors all come from a middle-aged man in good health and CMV-seronegative.

This clone came up a few times. The genes are TRBV6-5 and TRBJ2-7, with D possibly matching TRBD1 (5 bases). This CDR3 has 14 residues. Germline assignment: CDR1 MNHEY and CDR2 SVGAGI. The germline V and J ends were trimmed by 7 bases and 2 bases, with 15 bases remaining between them. The CDR3 protein is CASTPRGGTYEQYF. Written as DNA, the CDR3 is TGTGCCAGCACCCCAAGGGGCGGAACCTACGAGCAGTACTTC.

This clone was counted once. The V and J genes are TRBV5-1 and TRBJ2-5; 9 bases are shared with TRBD2. This CDR3 region has 16 residues. Germline V lookup: CDR1 SGHRS, CDR2 YFSETQ. After removal of 0 bases from V and 2 bases from J, the junction contained 5 bases not matched to a gene. The CDR3: CASSLVSAGGQETQYF. CDR3 nucleotides: TGCGCCAGCAGCTTGGTCTCAGCGGGGGGACAAGAGACCCAGTACTTC.

The gene calls are TRBV7-8 and TRBJ1-1; D is possibly TRBD1 (5 bases). The CDR3 is 13 residues long. V gave up 1 base and J gave up 4 bases, with 7 bases separating them. Looked up from germline, CDR1 is SGHVS and CDR2 is FQNEAQ. Here the CDR3 DNA reads TGTGCCAGCAGCTTAGGCAGGGCCACTGAAGCTTTCTTT. The encoded protein is CASSLGRATEAFF.

The chain carries TRBV2 and TRBJ2-3; 8 bases match TRBD2. Germline-derived CDR1 and CDR2 are SNHLY and FYNNEI. The junction had 5 bases not matched to a gene; V was cut back by 7 bases and J by 2 bases. The CDR3 totals 14 residues. The DNA for the CDR3 is TGTGCCAGCAACGGCGGGGGGTACACAGATACGCAGTATTTT. Its translation is CASNGGGYTDTQYF.

This rearrangement joins TRBV6-6 to TRBJ2-2, with a weak D call TRBD2 (6 bases). Germline V lookup: CDR1 MNHNY, CDR2 SVGAGI (reference sequence). The CDR3 is 16 residues long. The V and J ends lost 1 base and 4 bases respectively, with 13 bases between them. The DNA for the CDR3 is TGTGCCAGCAGTTACTTGGGGGGTAGAGGCACCGGGGAGCTGTTTTTT. It specifies CASSYLGGRGTGELFF.

V gene TRBV12-5 combines with J gene TRBJ2-5; no definite D call. Trimming stripped 1 base from V and 4 bases from J, with 7 bases between. The germline V gene has CDR1 LGHNT and CDR2 FRNRAP. This CDR3 region has 13 residues. CDR3 sequence reads: CASGLGAVETQYF. Written as DNA, the CDR3 is TGTGCTAGTGGTTTGGGTGCAGTAGAGACCCAGTACTTC.

V is TRBV15 and J is TRBJ2-1; 10 bases fit TRBD2. V was clipped by 0 bases and J by 4 bases; unmatched bases: 12. The CDR3 is made up of 19 amino acids. Germline CDR1 is LNHNV and CDR2 is YYDKDF (reference sequence). CDR3 nucleotide sequence: TGTGCCACCAGCAGAGATAGAGCGGGGGGGCCGGGGATTTACAATGAGCAGTTCTTC. Protein sequence: CATSRDRAGGPGIYNEQFF.

This chain uses TRBV5-1 with TRBJ2-6; tentatively, D is TRBD2 (5 bases). This CDR3 has 16 amino acids. Per germline, CDR1 SGHRS and CDR2 YFSETQ. V lost 3 bases to trimming and J lost 1 base, with 11 bases between them. The CDR3 spells CASSSAPGSGANVLTF. DNA for the CDR3: TGCGCCAGCAGCTCGGCCCCGGGGTCTGGGGCCAACGTCCTGACTTTC.

This chain links TRBV19 with TRBJ2-7; 9 bases map to TRBD1. The germline V gene encodes CDR1 LNHDA and CDR2 SQIVND (reference sequence). J lost 2 bases, V lost 4 bases, and 6 bases had no gene match. The CDR3 runs 15 residues. In DNA, the CDR3 is TGTGCCAGTAGTAACCGGGACAGGGTCCCCTACGAGCAGTACTTC. It codes for CASSNRDRVPYEQYF.

The chain has TRBV7-8 and TRBJ1-6; D may be TRBD1 (6 bases). The CDR3 runs 15 residues. From germline, CDR1 is SGHVS and CDR2 FQNEAQ. V lost 0 bases and J lost 10, with 13 bases in between. DNA of the CDR3: TGTGCCAGCAGCTTAGCAGGGCAGGGGCGATCACCCCTCCACTTT. Translating it yields CASSLAGQGRSPLHF.

V usage is TRBV19 and J usage is TRBJ1-1, with 7 bases aligning to TRBD1. The V gene's germline CDR1 is LNHDA and CDR2 SQIVND (reference sequence). The CDR3 length is 14 residues. The V segment lost 10 bases and the J segment 7 bases; nucleotides outside the gene matches: 15. CDR3 DNA sequence: TGTGCCACCTCTGGAAGGGGGACAGACAGTGAAGCTTTCTTT. Protein sequence: CATSGRGTDSEAFF.

This chain links TRBV5-1 with TRBJ1-1; TRBD1 aligns across 7 bases. CDR1 is SGHRS and CDR2 is YFSETQ in the germline V gene. The CDR3 has 13 amino acids. The trim removed 4 bases at V and 7 bases at J, leaving 7 bases unmatched. The DNA of the CDR3 is TGCGCCAGCAGCCGCGACAGGGTTGATGAAGCTTTCTTT. This encodes CASSRDRVDEAFF.

This clone was counted a single time. Other DNA sequences from this sample encode an identical CDR3 as well. The chain joins TRBV18 to TRBJ2-7; D gene unclear. The CDR3 has 12 amino acids. V lost 3 bases, J lost 6 bases, and 9 bases lay in between. Germline CDR1 is KGHSH and CDR2 is LQKENI. CDR3 sequence (DNA): TGTGCCAGCTCACCCGATTCGGGCGAGCAGTACTTC. It is translated as CASSPDSGEQYF.

V gene TRBV4-1 combines with J gene TRBJ1-1, with 7 bases matching TRBD1. The CDR3 covers 15 residues. Germline values: CDR1 MGHRA, CDR2 YSYEKL. Trimming cost V 4 bases and J 1 base; bases outside gene matches: 6. The DNA for the CDR3 is TGCGCCAGCAGCCGGTTGGGACAGTCGAACACTGAAGCTTTCTTT. Translated: CASSRLGQSNTEAFF.

This chain links TRBV7-9 with TRBJ2-3; 7 bases agree with TRBD2. Germline loops: CDR1 SEHNR, CDR2 FQNEAQ (reference sequence). The V and J ends lost 2 bases and 3 bases, in that order; junction bases with no gene match: 5. The CDR3 totals 15 residues. CDR3 in amino acids: CASSLKRGLTDTQYF. The CDR3 DNA reads TGTGCCAGCAGCTTAAAGCGGGGCTTGACAGATACGCAGTATTTT.